A selection of T cell receptor beta chains follows, all from one sample in a study of shared clonotypes between healthy human individuals. TCRdb's table, derived via immunoSEQ multiplex PCR, lists solely in-frame clones and lacks some. The repertoire holds some 100,000 clones, with around 68% as singletons. Sequenced material: memory CD8+ T cells sorted from blood. The source of these receptors is a woman in her twenties or thirties in good health. Both conserved end residues are part of each CDR3. Each record gives: V gene, clone size, D gene, J gene, CDR3 protein, CDR3 DNA. The D gene is left open where the match is weak. Clone size is given for some rows only: seen once, a few or many times, or a class if the clone is expanded.

V gene: TRBV7-2; clone size: -; D gene: TRBD2; J gene: TRBJ2-7; CDR3 protein: CASSRSGSYTYEQYF; CDR3 DNA: TGTGCCAGCAGCCGAAGCGGGAGTTACACCTACGAGCAGTACTTC
V gene: TRBV7-9; clone size: -; D gene: -; J gene: TRBJ1-1; CDR3 protein: CASSLEIGEAFF; CDR3 DNA: TGTGCCAGCAGCTTAGAGATAGGTGAAGCTTTCTTT
V gene: TRBV11-2; clone size: -; D gene: TRBD2; J gene: TRBJ2-7; CDR3 protein: CASSLGLASYEQYF; CDR3 DNA: TGTGCCAGCAGCTTAGGACTAGCAAGCTACGAGCAGTACTTC
V gene: TRBV9; clone size: -; D gene: -; J gene: TRBJ2-7; CDR3 protein: CASSAIPRFHHEQYF; CDR3 DNA: TGTGCCAGCAGCGCCATCCCGAGGTTCCACCACGAGCAGTACTTC
V gene: TRBV2; clone size: few; D gene: TRBD2; J gene: TRBJ2-1; CDR3 protein: CASRASDFSGSHEQFF; CDR3 DNA: TGTGCCAGCAGAGCGAGCGACTTTAGCGGGAGCCATGAGCAGTTCTTC
V gene: TRBV19; clone size: -; D gene: -; J gene: TRBJ1-5; CDR3 protein: CASNIPGSNQPQHF; CDR3 DNA: TGTGCCAGTAATATCCCAGGGAGCAATCAGCCCCAGCATTTT
V gene: TRBV18; clone size: -; D gene: -; J gene: TRBJ2-3; CDR3 protein: CASSPRREDTQYF; CDR3 DNA: TGTGCCAGCTCTCCGAGGCGAGAGGATACGCAGTATTTT
V gene: TRBV27; clone size: few; D gene: -; J gene: TRBJ1-2; CDR3 protein: CASAPGFSRGYTF; CDR3 DNA: TGTGCCAGCGCCCCAGGGTTTTCACGTGGCTACACCTTC
V gene: TRBV1; clone size: -; D gene: -; J gene: TRBJ2-5; CDR3 protein: CTSSQEGRQETQYF; CDR3 DNA: TGCACCAGCAGCCAAGAGGGAAGACAAGAGACCCAGTACTTC
V gene: TRBV27; clone size: -; D gene: TRBD1; J gene: TRBJ2-1; CDR3 protein: CASRIRTGLAYNEQFF; CDR3 DNA: TGTGCCAGCAGGATACGGACAGGGTTGGCCTACAATGAGCAGTTCTTC
V gene: TRBV7-2; clone size: -; D gene: -; J gene: TRBJ1-1; CDR3 protein: CASSLEEGTEAFF; CDR3 DNA: TGTGCCAGCAGCCTTGAAGAGGGCACTGAAGCTTTCTTT
V gene: TRBV30; clone size: many; D gene: TRBD2; J gene: TRBJ2-7; CDR3 protein: CAWSSLAGEEGYEQYF; CDR3 DNA: TGTGCCTGGAGTAGCCTAGCGGGAGAGGAGGGATACGAGCAGTACTTC
V gene: TRBV2; clone size: -; D gene: -; J gene: TRBJ2-2; CDR3 protein: CASRGTGNTGELFF; CDR3 DNA: TGTGCCAGCAGGGGGACGGGTAACACCGGGGAGCTGTTTTTT
V gene: TRBV5-1; clone size: once; D gene: -; J gene: TRBJ2-1; CDR3 protein: CASMQVSYNEQFF; CDR3 DNA: TGCGCCAGCATGCAGGTATCCTACAATGAGCAGTTCTTC
V gene: TRBV27; clone size: -; D gene: TRBD1; J gene: TRBJ1-1; CDR3 protein: CASSLRTGSNTEAFF; CDR3 DNA: TGTGCCAGCAGTTTACGGACAGGGTCGAACACTGAAGCTTTCTTT
V gene: TRBV7-3; clone size: -; D gene: -; J gene: TRBJ1-1; CDR3 protein: CASSATLLDTEAFF; CDR3 DNA: TGTGCCAGCAGCGCTACCCTCCTGGACACTGAAGCTTTCTTT
V gene: TRBV19; clone size: -; D gene: TRBD2; J gene: TRBJ2-7; CDR3 protein: CASSIGGGRPYEQYF; CDR3 DNA: TGTGCCAGTAGTATTGGGGGGGGACGACCCTACGAGCAGTACTTC
V gene: TRBV19; clone size: -; D gene: TRBD1; J gene: TRBJ2-7; CDR3 protein: CASSIEGTATYEQYF; CDR3 DNA: TGTGCCAGTAGTATAGAGGGGACAGCAACCTACGAGCAGTACTTC
V gene: TRBV7-9; clone size: -; D gene: TRBD2; J gene: TRBJ2-1; CDR3 protein: CASSPSGLAGSYNEQFF; CDR3 DNA: TGTGCCAGCAGCCCTTCGGGACTAGCGGGCTCCTACAATGAGCAGTTCTTC
V gene: TRBV7-6; clone size: -; D gene: -; J gene: TRBJ2-3; CDR3 protein: CASSLRGLGDTQYF; CDR3 DNA: TGTGCCAGCAGCTTACGCGGACTTGGAGATACGCAGTATTTT
V gene: TRBV4-2; clone size: many; D gene: TRBD2; J gene: TRBJ2-7; CDR3 protein: CASSQGVAGEGEQYF; CDR3 DNA: TGTGCCAGCAGCCAGGGGGTAGCGGGAGAGGGCGAGCAGTACTTC
V gene: TRBV2; clone size: few; D gene: -; J gene: TRBJ1-2; CDR3 protein: CASSERAGDYGYTF; CDR3 DNA: TGTGCCAGCAGTGAAAGGGCAGGGGACTATGGCTACACCTTC
V gene: TRBV5-1; clone size: -; D gene: -; J gene: TRBJ2-7; CDR3 protein: CARVLDRLDSYEQYF; CDR3 DNA: TGCGCCAGGGTATTAGACAGGCTCGACTCCTACGAGCAGTACTTC
V gene: TRBV6-1; clone size: -; D gene: TRBD1; J gene: TRBJ1-1; CDR3 protein: CASSEATGSVTEAFF; CDR3 DNA: TGTGCCAGCAGTGAAGCGACAGGGAGCGTCACTGAAGCTTTCTTT
V gene: TRBV28; clone size: -; D gene: -; J gene: TRBJ2-2; CDR3 protein: CASSLDTGELFF; CDR3 DNA: TGTGCCAGCAGCCTGGACACCGGGGAGCTGTTTTTT
V gene: TRBV25-1; clone size: few; D gene: -; J gene: TRBJ1-2; CDR3 protein: CASSPNRVDGYTF; CDR3 DNA: TGTGCCAGCAGTCCGAACAGGGTGGATGGCTACACCTTC
V gene: TRBV11-2; clone size: -; D gene: TRBD2; J gene: TRBJ2-7; CDR3 protein: CASSLDLTSDKGYEQYF; CDR3 DNA: TGTGCCAGCAGCTTAGATCTAACTAGCGACAAAGGATACGAGCAGTACTTC
V gene: TRBV25-1; clone size: few; D gene: -; J gene: TRBJ2-7; CDR3 protein: CASSDLSSGRGIYEQYF; CDR3 DNA: TGTGCCAGCAGTGACCTCTCCAGCGGAAGAGGAATCTACGAGCAGTACTTC
V gene: TRBV5-1; clone size: -; D gene: TRBD2; J gene: TRBJ2-1; CDR3 protein: CASSLGLAGPYNEQFF; CDR3 DNA: TGCGCCAGCAGCTTGGGACTAGCGGGACCCTACAATGAGCAGTTCTTC
V gene: TRBV7-9; clone size: once; D gene: -; J gene: TRBJ1-5; CDR3 protein: CASSWDTNQPQHF; CDR3 DNA: TGTGCCAGCAGCTGGGACACGAATCAGCCCCAGCATTTT
V gene: TRBV7-9; clone size: -; D gene: -; J gene: TRBJ1-5; CDR3 protein: CASSFGYSNQPQHF; CDR3 DNA: TGTGCCAGCAGCTTCGGCTATAGCAATCAGCCCCAGCATTTT
V gene: TRBV7-9; clone size: -; D gene: -; J gene: TRBJ2-1; CDR3 protein: CASSWGLNEQFF; CDR3 DNA: TGTGCCAGCAGCTGGGGGTTGAATGAGCAGTTCTTC
V gene: TRBV6-4; clone size: -; D gene: -; J gene: TRBJ2-5; CDR3 protein: CAIVGGLKQETQYF; CDR3 DNA: TGTGCCATCGTTGGGGGCCTCAAACAAGAGACCCAGTACTTC
V gene: TRBV18; clone size: -; D gene: -; J gene: TRBJ2-7; CDR3 protein: CASRGARPSYEQYF; CDR3 DNA: TGTGCCTCCCGGGGCGCCCGTCCCTCCTACGAGCAGTACTTC
V gene: TRBV28; clone size: -; D gene: TRBD1; J gene: TRBJ2-7; CDR3 protein: CASTTGTGGEQYF; CDR3 DNA: TGTGCCAGTACTACCGGGACAGGAGGCGAGCAGTACTTC
V gene: TRBV6-4; clone size: -; D gene: TRBD1; J gene: TRBJ1-5; CDR3 protein: CASSEDRGRHNNQPQHF; CDR3 DNA: TGTGCCAGCAGTGAAGACAGGGGACGGCACAACAATCAGCCCCAGCATTTT
V gene: TRBV6-1; clone size: -; D gene: -; J gene: TRBJ1-5; CDR3 protein: CASKAGDQPQHF; CDR3 DNA: TGTGCCAGCAAGGCGGGAGATCAGCCCCAGCATTTT
V gene: TRBV5-1; clone size: few; D gene: TRBD1; J gene: TRBJ1-1; CDR3 protein: CASSLEAGQGFNTEAFF; CDR3 DNA: TGCGCCAGCAGCTTGGAAGCGGGACAGGGTTTTAACACTGAAGCTTTCTTT
V gene: TRBV15; clone size: -; D gene: TRBD1; J gene: TRBJ2-3; CDR3 protein: CATSRSAGTGKDTQYF; CDR3 DNA: TGTGCCACCAGCCGGAGCGCCGGGACAGGGAAAGATACGCAGTATTTT
V gene: TRBV7-9; clone size: -; D gene: -; J gene: TRBJ2-1; CDR3 protein: CASSLRLHNEQFF; CDR3 DNA: TGTGCCAGCAGCTTAAGACTACACAATGAGCAGTTCTTC
V gene: TRBV15; clone size: once; D gene: TRBD1; J gene: TRBJ1-2; CDR3 protein: CATSTRTGAYGYTF; CDR3 DNA: TGTGCCACCAGTACTAGGACAGGGGCCTATGGCTACACCTTC
V gene: TRBV19; clone size: -; D gene: -; J gene: TRBJ2-2; CDR3 protein: CASSPQGLPNTGELFF; CDR3 DNA: TGTGCCAGTAGTCCCCAGGGACTCCCGAACACCGGGGAGCTGTTTTTT
V gene: TRBV7-8; clone size: -; D gene: -; J gene: TRBJ2-7; CDR3 protein: CASTLTGTPNSYEQYF; CDR3 DNA: TGTGCCAGCACCCTGACCGGGACACCAAACTCCTACGAGCAGTACTTC
V gene: TRBV27; clone size: -; D gene: TRBD1; J gene: TRBJ2-4; CDR3 protein: CASSLYRQGIKNIQYF; CDR3 DNA: TGTGCCAGCAGTTTATACCGACAGGGAATCAAAAACATTCAGTACTTC
V gene: TRBV6-4; clone size: -; D gene: -; J gene: TRBJ2-2; CDR3 protein: CASSTGNTGELFF; CDR3 DNA: TGTGCCAGCTCGACAGGGAACACCGGGGAGCTGTTTTTT
V gene: TRBV6-5; clone size: once; D gene: -; J gene: TRBJ2-6; CDR3 protein: CASSVSGDGANVLTF; CDR3 DNA: TGTGCCAGCAGTGTAAGCGGCGATGGGGCCAACGTCCTGACTTTC
V gene: TRBV29-1; clone size: -; D gene: -; J gene: TRBJ2-1; CDR3 protein: CSVEREPYNEQFF; CDR3 DNA: TGCAGCGTTGAGAGGGAGCCTTACAATGAGCAGTTCTTC
V gene: TRBV28; clone size: -; D gene: -; J gene: TRBJ2-1; CDR3 protein: CASSRKRIDSYNEQFF; CDR3 DNA: TGTGCCAGCAGTCGGAAACGGATTGACTCCTACAATGAGCAGTTCTTC
V gene: TRBV19; clone size: -; D gene: -; J gene: TRBJ2-7; CDR3 protein: CASSPLVRPSTYEQYF; CDR3 DNA: TGTGCCAGTAGTCCCCTCGTGAGGCCTAGTACCTACGAGCAGTACTTC
V gene: TRBV5-1; clone size: -; D gene: -; J gene: TRBJ1-1; CDR3 protein: CASSEQRFGMNTEAFF; CDR3 DNA: TGCGCCAGCAGCGAACAAAGGTTCGGGATGAACACTGAAGCTTTCTTT
V gene: TRBV7-6; clone size: -; D gene: -; J gene: TRBJ2-5; CDR3 protein: CASSLASETQYF; CDR3 DNA: TGTGCCAGCAGCTTAGCATCAGAGACCCAGTACTTC